The clone carrying this T cell receptor beta chain turned up a few times. Its antigen is currently unknown. With V trimmed by 5 bases and J by 7 bases, 6 bases remained unmatched. CDR1 and CDR2 from the germline V gene are SGHTA and FQGNSA. This CDR3 spans 14 amino acids. TCRdb used MiXCR to reprocess the RACE reads, holding one entry per CDR3 protein. The table records tens of thousands of distinct CDR3 sequences, around 10% of them present only once. This sample's time point: pre-sensitization, week 0. Treatment described: therapeutic diphenylcyclopropenone sensitization with weekly scalp DPC. The data belong to a study of human T cells and chemical hapten exposure. Study conclusions and caveats: PT1 expanded TCR numbers tracked positively with patch test score.

The clonotype originates from a woman in her thirties or forties with alopecia areata. Some clones in this sample may be carry-over from other donors' samples. This sample comprised whole blood, obtained in connection with sensitization to the hapten diphenylcyclopropenone (DPC). The rearrangement links TRBV7-2 to TRBJ2-1, with TRBD2 matching over 9 bases. CDR3 amino acids: CASSPPGLANEQFF. The CDR3 region has the DNA TGTGCCAGCAGCCCTCCGGGACTAGCAAATGAGCAGTTCTTC. Full variable domain (rest looked up from reference TRBV7-2 and TRBJ2-1): GAGVSQSPSNKVTEKGKDVELRCDPISGHTALYWYRQSLGQGLEFLIYFQGNSAPDKSGLPSDRFSAERTGGSVSTLTIQRTQQEDSAVYLCASSPPGLANEQFFGPGTRLTVL.